The next 10 T cell receptor beta chains were all read from a single sample in a study of shared clonotypes between healthy human individuals. Clones were sequenced by immunoSEQ multiplex PCR, and TCRdb holds only the in-frame ones, with some missing. The sample lists 1 million to 1.2 million clones; approximately 77% were seen once. Specimen: memory CD4+ T cells from PBMCs. Described subset: CD45RA-negative fraction. These receptors were collected from a young man in good health. Some clones in this sample may be carry-over from other donors' samples.

This chain links TRBV5-1 with TRBJ2-1; D is possibly TRBD1 (5 bases). Germline V gene data show CDR1 as SGHRS and CDR2 as YFSETQ. The V and J ends lost 0 bases and 2 bases respectively, with 12 bases between them. CDR3 length: 16 residues. The CDR3 protein is CASSLGGAGAYNEQFF. The CDR3 DNA follows: TGCGCCAGCAGCTTGGGTGGGGCCGGCGCCTACAATGAGCAGTTCTTC. The whole variable domain, filled in from reference TRBV5-1 and TRBJ2-1, reads KAGVTQTPRYLIKTRGQQVTLSCSPISGHRSVSWYQQTPGQGLQFLFEYFSETQRNKGNFPGRFSGRQFSNSRSEMNVSTLELGDSALYLCASSLGGAGAYNEQFFGPGTRLTVL.

The rearrangement uses TRBV15 and TRBJ2-3, with 13 bases lining up with TRBD2. The CDR3 covers 16 residues. Germline loops: CDR1 LNHNV, CDR2 YYDKDF (reference sequence). Trimming cost V 2 bases and J 6 bases; bases outside gene matches: 5. CDR3 loop: CATSRRLAGGSDTQYF. CDR3 DNA sequence: TGTGCCACCAGCAGAAGACTAGCGGGAGGCAGTGATACGCAGTATTTT.

This clone was observed a handful of times. The rearrangement joins TRBV4-3 to TRBJ2-4, with a weak D call TRBD2 (6 bases). V dropped 0 bases and J dropped 0 bases, with 21 bases sitting between them. The CDR3 spans 20 residues. From germline, CDR1 is LGHNA and CDR2 YSLEER. The CDR3 is CASSQEGTGRGNLAKNIQYF. As DNA, the CDR3 is TGCGCCAGCAGCCAAGAGGGGACCGGTCGCGGGAATCTAGCCAAAAACATTCAGTACTTC.

There are a few counts of this clone. This sequence joins TRBV5-1 and TRBJ2-1; 13 bases agree with TRBD2. The ends lost 4 bases at V and 4 bases at J; junction bases unmatched: 2. Germline V lookup: CDR1 SGHRS, CDR2 YFSETQ. The CDR3 length is 15 residues. The CDR3 bases are TGCGCCAGCAGCGAGGGACTAGCGGGATACAATGAGCAGTTCTTC. It specifies CASSEGLAGYNEQFF.

This clone came up once. This chain joins TRBV28 and TRBJ1-1; the D gene is possibly TRBD1 (5 bases). V was pared by 10 bases and J by 1 base, with 22 bases between. The CDR3 covers 16 residues. The germline CDR1 and CDR2 sequences are MDHEN and SYDVKM. The CDR3 sequence: CATFGGRAGWNTEAFF. CDR3 coding DNA: TGTGCCACCTTCGGGGGAAGGGCTGGGTGGAACACTGAAGCTTTCTTT.

The CDR3 here is CASSLGGAGGANIQYF. The CDR3 coding sequence is TGTGCCAGCAGCTTAGGGGGAGCAGGGGGCGCGAACATTCAGTACTTC. This chain links TRBV11-2 with TRBJ2-4; 8 bases map to TRBD1. The germline CDR1 and CDR2 sequences are SGHAT and FQNNGV. J gave up 7 bases and V 1 base, and 9 bases lay outside the gene matches. This CDR3 comprises 16 residues.

This chain uses TRBV10-3 with TRBJ2-2, with 7 nucleotides matching TRBD1. Germline CDR1 is ENHRY and CDR2 is SYGVKD. J was trimmed by 4 bases and V by 6 bases; bases with no gene match: 8. This CDR3 comprises 15 residues. This CDR3 reads CAIRKTGLSTGELFF. The CDR3 region has the DNA TGTGCCATCAGAAAGACAGGGCTCAGCACCGGGGAGCTGTTTTTT.

The chain combines TRBV5-5 with TRBJ2-7; 9 nucleotides match TRBD2. The germline CDR1 and CDR2 sequences are SGHKS and YYEKEE (reference sequence). The junction had 4 bases not matched to a gene; V was cut back by 0 bases and J by 12 bases. The CDR3 has 12 amino acids. CDR3 in DNA: TGTGCCAGCAGCTTGGTCCTAGCGGGGTCGTACTTC. This encodes CASSLVLAGSYF.

This sequence joins TRBV7-8 and TRBJ2-3; 9 bases map to TRBD2. V shed 0 bases, J shed 1 base, and the junction held 8 bases outside the gene matches. CDR1 is SGHVS, CDR2 FQNEAQ, per germline. The CDR3 is 18 amino acids. The CDR3 nucleotides read TGTGCCAGCAGCTTAGCGAGAGCGGGACTAGCACGCACAGATACGCAGTATTTT. This translates into CASSLARAGLARTDTQYF. Full variable domain (remainder filled in from reference TRBV7-8 and TRBJ2-3): GAGVSQSPRYKVAKRGQDVALRCDPISGHVSLFWYQQALGQGPEFLTYFQNEAQLDKSGLPSDRFFAERPEGSVSTLKIQRTQQEDSAVYLCASSLARAGLARTDTQYFGPGTRLTVL.

The chain joins TRBV29-1 to TRBJ2-1; D not resolved. The V and J ends lost 3 bases and 10 bases respectively, with 7 bases between them. CDR1 is SQVTM, CDR2 ANQGSEA, per germline. The CDR3 extends over 10 amino acids. In DNA, the CDR3 is TGCAGCGTTGAGTTGTGGGAGCAGTTCTTC. Protein: CSVELWEQFF.